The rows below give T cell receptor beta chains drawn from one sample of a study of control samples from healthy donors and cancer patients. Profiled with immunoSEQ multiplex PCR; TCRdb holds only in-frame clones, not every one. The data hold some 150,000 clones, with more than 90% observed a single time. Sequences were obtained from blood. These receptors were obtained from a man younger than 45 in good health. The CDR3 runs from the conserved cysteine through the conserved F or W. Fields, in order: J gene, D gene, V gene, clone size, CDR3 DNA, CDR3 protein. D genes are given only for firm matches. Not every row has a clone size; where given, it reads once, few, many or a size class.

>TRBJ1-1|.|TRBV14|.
TGTGCCAGCAGCCAAGGGGGCGGCGGGAACACTGAAGCTTTCTTT
CASSQGGGGNTEAFF
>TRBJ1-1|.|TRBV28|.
TGTGCCAGCAGTTTATCGAGGGGACAAAAGAGCACTGAAGCTTTCTTT
CASSLSRGQKSTEAFF
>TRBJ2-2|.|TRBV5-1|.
TGCGCCAGCAGCTTGCTGTTGGGGCCCGGGGAGCTGTTTTTT
CASSLLLGPGELFF
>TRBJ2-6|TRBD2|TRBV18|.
TGTGCCAGCTCACCACTCAGCAGCGGGGCGGAAGGGGCCAACGTCCTGACTTTC
CASSPLSSGAEGANVLTF
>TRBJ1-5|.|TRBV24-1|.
TGTGCCACCAGTGACCGACAAGGTGGGAGCAATCAGCCCCAGCATTTT
CATSDRQGGSNQPQHF
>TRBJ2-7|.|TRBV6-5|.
TGTGCCAGCAGTTACTCCCGCGGGCCCTCCTACGAGCAGTACTTC
CASSYSRGPSYEQYF
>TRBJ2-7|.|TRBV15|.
TGTGCCACCAGAGAGGGATACGAGCAGTACTTC
CATREGYEQYF
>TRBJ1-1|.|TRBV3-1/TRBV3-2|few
TGTGCCAGCAGCCAAGAAGGGCACCGAAATACTGAAGCTTTCTTT
CASSQEGHRNTEAFF
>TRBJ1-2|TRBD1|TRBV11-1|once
TGTGCCAGCAGCTTAGACGGGACAGGGGATGGCTACACCTTC
CASSLDGTGDGYTF
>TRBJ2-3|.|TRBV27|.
TGTGCCAGCAGTCTACCTTACCGCACAGATACGCAGTATTTT
CASSLPYRTDTQYF